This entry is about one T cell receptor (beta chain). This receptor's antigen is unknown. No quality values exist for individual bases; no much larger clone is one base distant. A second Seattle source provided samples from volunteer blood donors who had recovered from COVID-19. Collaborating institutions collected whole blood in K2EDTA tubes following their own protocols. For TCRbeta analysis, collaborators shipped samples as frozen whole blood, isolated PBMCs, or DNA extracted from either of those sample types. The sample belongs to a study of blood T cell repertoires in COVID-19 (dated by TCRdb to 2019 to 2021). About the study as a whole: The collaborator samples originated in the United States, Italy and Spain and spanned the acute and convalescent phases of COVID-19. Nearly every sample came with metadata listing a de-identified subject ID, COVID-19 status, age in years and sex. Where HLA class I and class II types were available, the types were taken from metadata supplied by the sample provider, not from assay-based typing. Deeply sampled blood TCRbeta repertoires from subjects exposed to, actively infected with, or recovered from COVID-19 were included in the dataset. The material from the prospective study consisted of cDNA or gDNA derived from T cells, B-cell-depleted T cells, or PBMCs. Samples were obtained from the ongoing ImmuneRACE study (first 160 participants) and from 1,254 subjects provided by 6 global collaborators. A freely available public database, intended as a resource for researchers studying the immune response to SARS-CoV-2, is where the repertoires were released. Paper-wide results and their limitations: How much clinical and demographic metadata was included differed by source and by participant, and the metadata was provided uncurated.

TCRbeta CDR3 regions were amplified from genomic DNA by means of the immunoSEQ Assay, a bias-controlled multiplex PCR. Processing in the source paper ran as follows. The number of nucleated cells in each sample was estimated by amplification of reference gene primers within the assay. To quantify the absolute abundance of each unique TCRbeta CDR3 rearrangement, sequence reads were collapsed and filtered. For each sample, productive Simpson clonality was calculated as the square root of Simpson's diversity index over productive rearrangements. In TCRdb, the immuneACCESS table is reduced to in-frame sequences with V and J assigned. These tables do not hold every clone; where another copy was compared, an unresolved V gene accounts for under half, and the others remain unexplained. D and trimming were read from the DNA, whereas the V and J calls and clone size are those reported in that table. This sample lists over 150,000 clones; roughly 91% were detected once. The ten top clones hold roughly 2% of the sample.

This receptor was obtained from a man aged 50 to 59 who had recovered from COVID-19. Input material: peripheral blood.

CDR3 protein: CASTGGGSTEAFF. The nucleotide sequence is TGTGCCAGCACCGGCGGGGGCAGCACTGAAGCTTTCTTT. The chain links TRBV18 with TRBJ1-1; TRBD1 could be the D gene, as 6 bases match. Inclusive of the bounding cysteine and phenylalanine, the CDR3 is 13 residues long. The kept DNA is CDR3 alone, 39 bases in frame from the first base. V loses 8 bases, J loses 4 bases, and the germline ends lie 14 bases apart. CDR1 and CDR2, per the germline V gene, are KGHSH and LQKENI.